A selection of T cell receptor beta chains follows, all from one sample in a study of Japanese encephalitis immunity and Zika vaccine responses. TCRdb recomputed calls from the 5' RACE reads with MiXCR, one row per CDR3 protein. In the table there are 290 or so distinct CDR3 sequences, about 1.8% of which are singletons. The input for sequencing was antigen-activated CD4+ T cells from blood, cultured, taken during a Zika inactivated vaccine study. These receptors all come from an adult man who received an inactivated Zika virus vaccine. Both conserved end residues are part of each CDR3. The D gene is left open where the match is weak. Clone sizes are shown as once, few, many, or a class for an expanded clone.

V	J	size	D	DNA	CDR3
TRBV4-3	TRBJ1-2	large	NA	TGCGCCAGCAGCCAAATAGGGGATAACTATGGCTACACCTTC	CASSQIGDNYGYTF
TRBV30	TRBJ1-1	large	NA	TGTGCCTGGAGTATCGGGGGCCCCGAGAGCCCCGAAGCTTTCTTT	CAWSIGGPESPEAFF
TRBV5-4	TRBJ2-3	medium-sized	NA	TGTGCCAGCAGCTCACCTAGCACAGATACGCAGTATTTT	CASSSPSTDTQYF
TRBV20-1	TRBJ1-5	large	NA	TGCAGTGCTAGGGACGGGACACAGAGCAATCAGCCCCAGCATTTT	CSARDGTQSNQPQHF
TRBV5-4	TRBJ2-1	medium-sized	NA	TGTGCCAGCAGCCAACGGAAGGGGGGGATGAATGAGCAGTTCTTC	CASSQRKGGMNEQFF
TRBV10-1	TRBJ1-3	large	TRBD1	TGCGCCAGCAGTGAGTGGACAGGGGCTGGAAACACCATATATTTT	CASSEWTGAGNTIYF
TRBV28	TRBJ2-2	large	NA	TGTGCCAGCTCCTTCGGGAACACCGGGGAGCTGTTTTTT	CASSFGNTGELFF
TRBV19	TRBJ2-7	medium-sized	TRBD2	TGTGCCAGTAGTATCGGGAGGGCGGGCTACGAGCAGTACTTC	CASSIGRAGYEQYF
TRBV24-1	TRBJ2-5	medium-sized	NA	TGTGCCACCAGTGATTTCGGGGGGCCTCAAGAGACCCAGTACTTC	CATSDFGGPQETQYF
TRBV6-5	TRBJ1-6	medium-sized	NA	TGTGCCAGCAGTTATCTTGGTTTGCGGCAGAAAAATTCACCCCTCCACTTT	CASSYLGLRQKNSPLHF
TRBV12-3/TRBV12-4	TRBJ1-6	hyperexpanded	TRBD1	TGTGCCAGCGGGACAGGGGGTTGGTATTCACCCCTCCACTTT	CASGTGGWYSPLHF
TRBV10-3	TRBJ2-2	hyperexpanded	NA	TGTGCCATCAGAAGTGATCAGGCGGGGAACACCGGGGAGCTGTTTTTT	CAIRSDQAGNTGELFF
TRBV6-6	TRBJ1-3	medium-sized	NA	TGTGCCAGCAGCCCCCAGGGAAACACCATATATTTT	CASSPQGNTIYF
TRBV7-2	TRBJ2-1	medium-sized	NA	TGTGCCAGCAGCTTAGGGGGGGCCCGGGACAGATACAATGAGCAGTTCTTC	CASSLGGARDRYNEQFF
TRBV7-2	TRBJ2-1	large	TRBD1	TGTGCCAGCAGCCCCGGGACAGGGACCTACAATGAGCAGTTCTTC	CASSPGTGTYNEQFF
TRBV5-1	TRBJ2-5	large	NA	TGCGCCAGCAGCAAAACAGGGGGAGGGGAGACCCAGTACTTC	CASSKTGGGETQYF
TRBV3-1	TRBJ2-5	medium-sized	NA	TGTGCCAGCAGCCAAGATGGGAGGACAGGCCTCTTC	CASSQDGRTGLF
TRBV5-1	TRBJ2-2	medium-sized	TRBD1	TGCGCCAGCTCTACCGGACAGGGGTGGGGCACCGGGGAGCTGTTTTTT	CASSTGQGWGTGELFF
TRBV19	TRBJ1-2	large	NA	TGTGCCAGTAGTTTGCGACGGACTGACTATGGCTACACCTTC	CASSLRRTDYGYTF
TRBV12-3/TRBV12-4	TRBJ2-1	large	NA	TGTGCCAGCATCGGGGGCGGGGGCGCCTACAATGAGCAGTTCTTC	CASIGGGGAYNEQFF
TRBV20-1	TRBJ1-5	medium-sized	NA	TGCAGTGCTAACAGGGTTCCCGGTAATCAGCCCCAGCATTTT	CSANRVPGNQPQHF
TRBV7-8	TRBJ2-2	large	NA	TGTGCCAGCAGCTTAGCCTGGGGGAGCAACACCGGGGAGCTGTTTTTT	CASSLAWGSNTGELFF
TRBV5-1	TRBJ2-3	large	NA	TGCGCCAGCAGCGGCAGGATCGGGGGCACAGATACGCAGTATTTT	CASSGRIGGTDTQYF
TRBV5-1	TRBJ2-1	large	TRBD1	TGCGCCAGCAGTAGGGACAGATACAATGAGCAGTTCTTC	CASSRDRYNEQFF